The 22 T cell receptor beta chains given below trace back to one sample, sequenced in a study of blood T cells in healthy people across ages. Alongside a J-beta primer mix, a sample-barcoded 5' primer served in a second PCR lasting roughly 7 to 11 cycles. TCRdb re-called the 5' RACE reads through MiXCR, storing one row per CDR3 protein. This sample has around 1,000,000 distinct CDR3 sequences, with less than 25% found just once. These data were also reused for a study on T cells of mothers and their children.

The sequenced sample consisted of blood. The receptor set was obtained from a girl aged 2 to 10 in good health.

V and J are TRBV10-3 and TRBJ2-3, with TRBD1 matching over 10 bases. Unmatched junction bases numbered 4, after V lost 4 bases and J lost 0 bases. Per germline, CDR1 ENHRY and CDR2 SYGVKD. The CDR3 loop spans 16 amino acids. The CDR3 here is CAISGPGQGSTDTQYF. CDR3 bases: TGTGCCATCAGTGGTCCGGGACAGGGGAGCACAGATACGCAGTATTTT.

A few counts support this clonotype. The V and J genes are TRBV7-6 and TRBJ2-7; D gene unclear. There are 14 residues in the CDR3. Trimming took 5 bases from V and 2 from J, leaving 13 bases between them. The V gene's germline CDR1 is SGHVS and CDR2 FNYEAQ. For the CDR3, the DNA is TGTGCCAGCAGCCTCCAAGGGTTACCCTACGAGCAGTACTTC. Residues: CASSLQGLPYEQYF. The full variable domain, completed using reference TRBV7-6 and TRBJ2-7, is GAGVSQSPRYKVTKRGQDVALRCDPISGHVSLYWYRQALGQGPEFLTYFNYEAQQDKSGLPNDRFSAERPEGSISTLTIQRTEQRDSAMYRCASSLQGLPYEQYFGPGTRLTVT.

This clonotype appeared a few times. The chain has TRBV29-1 and TRBJ1-2; D is uncertain. There are 12 residues in the CDR3. Germline V gene data show CDR1 as SQVTM and CDR2 as ANQGSEA. The V end was cut by 3 bases, the J end by 6 bases, with 11 bases between. CDR3 sequence reads: CSVDREGNGYTF. The CDR3 bases are TGCAGCGTTGATAGGGAAGGGAATGGCTACACCTTC.

This clonotype was picked up a small number of times. The chain is built from TRBV28 and TRBJ2-3, with 8 nucleotides matching TRBD2. This CDR3 is built from 15 residues. Germline lookup yields CDR1 MDHEN and CDR2 SYDVKM. V trimming: 5 bases; J trimming: 2 bases; junction bases outside the gene matches: 6. Here the CDR3 reads CASSSGRGFTDTQYF. CDR3 sequence (DNA): TGTGCCAGCAGTAGCGGGAGAGGATTCACAGATACGCAGTATTTT.

The chain combines TRBV5-6 with TRBJ1-5, with a possible D match to TRBD1 (5 bases). The CDR3 spans 12 residues. Trimming shortened V by 5 bases and J by 5 bases, and 8 bases separated the two germline ends. CDR1 is SGHDT, CDR2 YYEEEE, per germline. The CDR3 protein is CASRRGDQPQHF. Here the CDR3 DNA reads TGTGCCAGCAGGAGGGGAGATCAGCCCCAGCATTTT.

This rearrangement joins TRBV20-1 to TRBJ1-1, with 7 bases that match TRBD1. The CDR3 has 13 amino acids. Looked up from germline, CDR1 is DFQATT and CDR2 is SNEGSKA (reference sequence). V lost 5 bases, J lost 7 bases, and 10 bases stayed unmatched. The CDR3 reads CSAFDRVSGEAFF. The CDR3 region has the DNA TGCAGTGCTTTTGACAGGGTGTCGGGTGAAGCTTTCTTT.

The J gene is TRBJ2-1, the V gene TRBV2; 7 bases match TRBD2. The CDR3 runs 14 residues. Unmatched junction bases numbered 11, after V lost 10 bases and J lost 5 bases. Germline-derived CDR1 and CDR2 are SNHLY and FYNNEI. The CDR3 spells CATGLGLTDNEQFF. The DNA of the CDR3 is TGTGCCACAGGACTAGGACTAACCGACAATGAGCAGTTCTTC. The whole variable domain, remainder taken from reference TRBV2 and TRBJ2-1, is EPEVTQTPSHQVTQMGQEVILRCVPISNHLYFYWYRQILGQKVEFLVSFYNNEISEKSEIFDDQFSVERPDGSNFTLKIRSTKLEDSAMYFCATGLGLTDNEQFFGPGTRLTVL.

V and J are TRBV10-3 and TRBJ2-5; 8 positions match TRBD2. Germline V CDR1 and CDR2: ENHRY, SYGVKD. J lost 4 bases, V lost 9 bases, and 1 base had no gene match. CDR3 size: 11 residues. CDR3 sequence: CAIGLAETQYF. The CDR3 DNA is TGTGCCATAGGACTAGCAGAGACCCAGTACTTC.

This clonotype was picked up a small number of times. This sequence joins TRBV28 and TRBJ2-5; D is possibly TRBD2 (6 bases). The CDR3 loop spans 16 amino acids. The V and J ends lost 3 bases and 2 bases respectively, with 16 bases between them. Germline CDR1 and CDR2: MDHEN and SYDVKM. CDR3 sequence reads: CASSLSLALLQETQYF. DNA of the CDR3: TGTGCCAGCAGTTTGAGTCTAGCGCTCCTACAAGAGACCCAGTACTTC.

A few counts support this clonotype. This sequence joins TRBV19 and TRBJ2-2, with a tentative D call TRBD2 (6 bases). Trimming shortened V by 6 bases and J by 4 bases, and 15 bases separated the two germline ends. The CDR3 is 15 amino acids. CDR1 is LNHDA and CDR2 is SQIVND in the germline V gene (reference sequence). CDR3 DNA: TGTGCCAGTAGGGACGTCGGGAGCTTCACCGGGGAGCTGTTTTTT. Encoded protein: CASRDVGSFTGELFF. The variable domain in full, completed from reference TRBV19 and TRBJ2-2, reads DGGITQSPKYLFRKEGQNVTLSCEQNLNHDAMYWYRQDPGQGLRLIYYSQIVNDFQKGDIAEGYSVSREKKESFPLTVTSAQKNPTAFYLCASRDVGSFTGELFFGEGSRLTVL.

This chain connects TRBV29-1 to TRBJ1-1, with D unresolved. V shed 2 bases and J shed 6 bases, with 4 bases lying between them. CDR1 and CDR2 from the germline V gene are SQVTM and ANQGSEA. CDR3 length: 10 residues. As DNA, the CDR3 is TGCAGCGTTGAAATATCTGAAGCTTTCTTT. Translating gives CSVEISEAFF.

The J gene is TRBJ2-1, the V gene TRBV5-4; 12 bases match TRBD2. Germline V gene sequence: CDR1 SGHNT, CDR2 YYREEE (reference sequence). The length of the CDR3 is 17 residues. V shed 4 bases and J 5 bases; nucleotides not matched to a gene: 10. CDR3 sequence reads: CASSVLPSGRANNEQFF. CDR3 in DNA: TGTGCCAGCAGCGTCCTACCTAGCGGGAGGGCCAACAATGAGCAGTTCTTC.

This clonotype occurred a few times. J is TRBJ1-5 and V is TRBV5-6, with D perhaps TRBD1 (5 bases). The V end lost 10 bases, the J end lost 10 bases, and 21 bases lay between the germline ends. CDR1 is SGHDT, CDR2 YYEEEE, per germline. This CDR3 contains 13 residues. The CDR3 protein is CAVPGPGIRPQHF. In DNA, the CDR3 is TGTGCCGTCCCAGGGCCAGGCATTCGTCCCCAGCATTTT. The whole variable domain, remainder taken from reference TRBV5-6 and TRBJ1-5, is DAGVTQSPTHLIKTRGQQVTLRCSPKSGHDTVSWYQQALGQGPQFIFQYYEEEERQRGNFPDRFSGHQFPNYSSELNVNALLLGDSALYLCAVPGPGIRPQHFGDGTRLSIL.

This CDR3 is CASSRLAGVNTGELFF. The CDR3 DNA reads as TGTGCCAGCAGCCGACTAGCGGGGGTGAACACCGGGGAGCTGTTTTTT. The chain employs TRBV3-1 and TRBJ2-2, with 12 bases matching TRBD2. J gave up 1 base and V 4 bases, and 1 base lay outside the gene matches. The CDR3 length is 16 residues. CDR1 and CDR2 (germline): LGHDT, YNNKEL (reference sequence).

This clonotype was seen only a few times. The gene calls are TRBV5-1 and TRBJ2-7; D is perhaps TRBD1 (6 bases). The V end lost 3 bases, the J end lost 4 bases, and 14 bases lay between the germline ends. The CDR3 is made up of 14 amino acids. CDR1 and CDR2 (germline): SGHRS, YFSETQ. The CDR3 sequence: CASSSGRDNYEQYF. In DNA form, the CDR3 reads TGCGCCAGCAGCTCGGGTAGGGACAATTACGAGCAGTACTTC.

The chain links TRBV6-2 or TRBV6-3 to TRBJ2-7, with 11 positions matching TRBD2. V was pared by 2 bases and J by 5 bases, with 5 bases of the junction left unmatched. This CDR3 is 15 amino acids long. The germline gives CDR1 MNHEY, CDR2 SVGEGT. The CDR3 reads CASSYSTSGRHEQYF. The CDR3 DNA sequence: TGTGCCAGCAGTTACAGCACTAGCGGGAGACACGAGCAGTACTTC.

The chain couples TRBV29-1 to TRBJ2-3; D unresolved. Germline CDR1 is SQVTM and CDR2 is ANQGSEA. Trimming stripped 8 bases from V and 0 bases from J, with 15 bases between. CDR3 length: 14 residues. CDR3 region: CSTGRLLSTDTQYF. CDR3 nucleotide sequence: TGCAGCACCGGGCGGCTCCTTAGCACAGATACGCAGTATTTT.

This clonotype was detected only a few times. The V call is TRBV7-9, the J call TRBJ2-5, with 9 bases identical to TRBD2. CDR3 length equals 14 residues. Germline V gives CDR1 SEHNR, CDR2 FQNEAQ (reference sequence). V was pared by 7 bases and J by 2 bases, with 5 bases of the junction left unmatched. In DNA, the CDR3 is TGTGCCAGCATGGCGGGGGGGTTACAAGAGACCCAGTACTTC. It specifies CASMAGGLQETQYF.

The CDR3 here is CASSFTDVQYF. The CDR3 nucleotides are TGTGCCAGCAGTTTTACAGATGTGCAGTATTTT. V and J are TRBV12-3 or TRBV12-4 and TRBJ2-3, with D unclear. This CDR3 has 11 amino acids. Trimming shortened V by 3 bases and J by 11 bases, and 9 bases separated the two germline ends.

This clonotype has only a few counts. This sequence joins TRBV7-2 and TRBJ2-5, with 7 bases that match TRBD2. From germline, CDR1 is SGHTA and CDR2 FQGNSA. V dropped 2 bases and J dropped 2; count of bases not matched to a gene: 5. This CDR3 spans 15 amino acids. CDR3 coding DNA: TGTGCCAGCAGCTTACAGCGGGGTAGACAAGAGACCCAGTACTTC. Encoded protein: CASSLQRGRQETQYF.

This clonotype was detected only a few times. This chain links TRBV7-3 with TRBJ1-1, with D maybe TRBD1 (5 bases). The CDR3 consists of 13 residues. V was shortened by 1 base and J by 4 bases, with 7 bases between the two germline ends. The V gene's germline CDR1 is SGHTA and CDR2 FQGTGA. The CDR3 DNA sequence: TGTGCCAGCAGCTTAAGGGACGGCACTGAAGCTTTCTTT. This encodes CASSLRDGTEAFF.

Worth noting for this clonotype: The junction differs from germline at one of its ends, possibly a read error. J is TRBJ2-5 and V is TRBV7-7; possibly TRBD1 or TRBD2 for D (5 bases each). The last part of the DNA fits TRBJ2-7 better; the J call may be wrong. Per the germline V gene, CDR1 is SSHAT and CDR2 is FNYEAQ (reference sequence). The CDR3 length is 15 residues. For the CDR3, the DNA is TGTGCTAGCAGCCCGGATCCGGGACGCCCCTACGAGCAGTACTTC. As protein: CASSPDPGRPYEQYF.